Below are 32 T cell receptor beta chains sequenced from a single sample in a study of shared clonotypes between healthy human individuals. The assay was immunoSEQ multiplex PCR, and TCRdb's table has in-frame clones only and misses some. Here the sample spans millions of clones, 85% to 95% being singletons. Naive-designated CD8 cells lacked CD45RO, were positively enriched for CCR7, and omitted terminally differentiated effector memory CD45RA+ cells. Sequences were obtained from naive CD8+ T cells from PBMCs. These receptors all stem from a young man in good health. Some clones in this sample may be carry-over from other donors' samples.

The chain links TRBV14 to TRBJ1-1, with a weak D call TRBD1 (5 bases). Germline V CDR1 and CDR2: SGHDN, FVKESK. This CDR3 is built from 12 residues. Deletions cut 0 bases from V and 11 bases from J, with 10 bases between. The CDR3 spells CASSQEGRSAFF. CDR3 nucleotide sequence: TGTGCCAGCAGCCAAGAGGGACGGTCGGCTTTCTTT.

The gene calls are TRBV7-9 and TRBJ2-7; 12 nucleotides agree with TRBD2. The junction had 9 bases not matched to a gene; V was cut back by 4 bases and J by 2 bases. Germline-derived CDR1 and CDR2 are SEHNR and FQNEAQ (reference sequence). The CDR3 runs to 17 residues. The CDR3: CASSSTELAGGPYEQYF. The CDR3, as DNA: TGTGCCAGCAGCTCAACGGAACTAGCGGGAGGACCCTACGAGCAGTACTTC.

The J gene is TRBJ2-1, the V gene TRBV10-2; D not resolved. CDR3 length: 13 residues. Germline CDR1 is WSHSY and CDR2 is SAAADI. Trimming removed 7 bases at V and 0 bases at J, with 7 bases between. The CDR3 sequence: CASTADSYNEQFF. CDR3 sequence (DNA): TGCGCCAGCACGGCGGACTCCTACAATGAGCAGTTCTTC.

V is TRBV7-2 and J is TRBJ2-7; D might be TRBD2 (6 bases). The V end lost 6 bases, the J end lost 1 base, and 13 bases lay between the germline ends. Looked up from germline, CDR1 is SGHTA and CDR2 is FQGNSA. The CDR3 totals 14 residues. CDR3 nucleotides: TGTGCCAGCAGAAAAAGCGCGGGGTCCTACGAGCAGTACTTC. Translation: CASRKSAGSYEQYF. The full variable domain, completed using reference TRBV7-2 and TRBJ2-7, is GAGVSQSPSNKVTEKGKDVELRCDPISGHTALYWYRQSLGQGLEFLIYFQGNSAPDKSGLPSDRFSAERTGGSVSTLTIQRTQQEDSAVYLCASRKSAGSYEQYFGPGTRLTVT.

V usage is TRBV2 and J usage is TRBJ2-7; the D is unclear. The CDR3 contains 13 residues. V was pared by 3 bases and J by 4 bases, with 10 bases between. The germline CDR1 and CDR2 sequences are SNHLY and FYNNEI. The chain's CDR3 is CASSDHPGYEQYF. CDR3 in DNA: TGTGCCAGCAGTGACCACCCCGGGTACGAGCAGTACTTC.

The chain has TRBV9 and TRBJ2-1; 12 positions match TRBD1. V gave up 3 bases and J gave up 7 bases; unmatched junction bases: 8. Germline CDR1 SGDLS, CDR2 YYNGEE. The CDR3 has 16 amino acids. CDR3 DNA sequence: TGTGCCAGCAGCGAGCCCGGGACAGGGGGCATAAATGAGCAGTTCTTC. Translation gives CASSEPGTGGINEQFF.

J is TRBJ2-1 and V is TRBV28; perhaps TRBD2 as D (5 bases). Germline-derived CDR1 and CDR2 are MDHEN and SYDVKM. This CDR3 is built from 15 residues. With 4 bases removed from V and 4 bases from J, the gap between germline ends came to 14 bases. The CDR3, as DNA: TGTGCCAGCAGTTCAAGCGGAACATTTTACAATGAGCAGTTCTTC. Translating gives CASSSSGTFYNEQFF.

The chain couples TRBV9 to TRBJ2-1; no clear D. The V gene's germline CDR1 is SGDLS and CDR2 YYNGEE. The CDR3 sequence is 13 residues long. V lost 4 bases to trimming and J lost 2 bases, with 7 bases between them. The CDR3 region is CASSPGAYNEQFF. The CDR3 DNA is TGTGCCAGCAGCCCTGGGGCCTACAATGAGCAGTTCTTC.

The chain employs TRBV19 and TRBJ1-1, with TRBD1 as a possible D gene (6 bases). Trimming pared 3 bases from V and 4 bases from J, leaving 18 bases between. Germline V lookup: CDR1 LNHDA, CDR2 SQIVND (reference sequence). The length of the CDR3 is 16 residues. CDR3 amino acids: CASSIDANRAATEAFF. The CDR3 coding sequence is TGTGCCAGTAGTATCGATGCGAACAGGGCAGCCACTGAAGCTTTCTTT.

J is TRBJ2-1 and V is TRBV7-9; maybe TRBD2 (5 bases). CDR3 size: 15 residues. From germline, CDR1 is SEHNR and CDR2 FQNEAQ (reference sequence). Trimming removed 5 bases from V and 5 bases from J, with 16 bases in between. The CDR3 nucleotides read TGTGCCAGCAGCCCCGGGGAAATCGGACACAATGAGCAGTTCTTC. Translated: CASSPGEIGHNEQFF.

Only one count was recorded for this clone. This sequence joins TRBV7-9 and TRBJ2-5; D is uncertain. The germline V gene encodes CDR1 SEHNR and CDR2 FQNEAQ (reference sequence). The CDR3 sequence is 14 residues long. Trimming took 4 bases from V and 5 from J, leaving 14 bases between them. The CDR3 bases are TGTGCCAGCAGCTCGGCGGACCCGAAGGAGACCCAGTACTTC. It encodes CASSSADPKETQYF. Full variable domain (outside the CDR3, taken from reference TRBV7-9 and TRBJ2-5): DTGVSQNPRHKITKRGQNVTFRCDPISEHNRLYWYRQTLGQGPEFLTYFQNEAQLEKSRLLSDRFSAERPKGSFSTLEIQRTEQGDSAMYLCASSSADPKETQYFGPGTRLLVL.

The chain carries TRBV27 and TRBJ2-1; 8 bases agree with TRBD2. From germline, CDR1 is MNHEY and CDR2 SMNVEV (reference sequence). V lost 3 bases to trimming and J lost 2 bases; unmatched junction nucleotides: 9. The CDR3 totals 17 residues. CDR3 loop: CASSFLGTGGPYNEQFF. The CDR3 region has the DNA TGTGCCAGCAGTTTCCTCGGGACGGGAGGGCCCTACAATGAGCAGTTCTTC.

The chain uses TRBV29-1 and TRBJ2-7; 9 bases match TRBD2. The CDR3 runs to 13 residues. With V trimmed by 4 bases and J by 4 bases, 5 bases remained unmatched. The V gene's germline CDR1 is SQVTM and CDR2 ANQGSEA. Here the CDR3 reads CSVGGLASYEQYF. CDR3 nucleotide sequence: TGCAGCGTTGGGGGACTAGCATCATACGAGCAGTACTTC.

The chain couples TRBV14 to TRBJ2-3; D ambiguous. This CDR3 is 16 amino acids long. The V and J ends lost 6 bases and 2 bases respectively, with 18 bases between them. Germline lookup yields CDR1 SGHDN and CDR2 FVKESK. The CDR3 nucleotides read TGTGCCAGCAGACCCCACAGTGGCTTCTACACAGATACGCAGTATTTT. Translating it yields CASRPHSGFYTDTQYF.

Concerning this clone: The same CDR3 arises from other DNA sequences in this sample as well. This rearrangement joins TRBV27 to TRBJ2-2, with TRBD2 identical over 14 bases. V shed 5 bases and J 5 bases; nucleotides not matched to a gene: 4. The CDR3 sequence is 16 residues long. CDR1 MNHEY and CDR2 SMNVEV come from the germline V gene (reference sequence). DNA of the CDR3: TGTGCCAGCAGTCCCGGGACTAGCGGGAGTACCGGGGAGCTGTTTTTT. Translating gives CASSPGTSGSTGELFF.

This clone was counted a single time. The chain is built from TRBV7-8 and TRBJ2-7; D gene unclear. The CDR3 consists of 14 residues. Germline V gives CDR1 SGHVS, CDR2 FQNEAQ. V was shortened by 0 bases and J by 3 bases, with 9 bases between the two germline ends. As DNA, the CDR3 is TGTGCCAGCAGCTTAGCGCAACCTTACTACGAGCAGTACTTC. Translation gives CASSLAQPYYEQYF.

J is TRBJ1-1 and V is TRBV30; TRBD1 matches 7 bases. The germline V gene encodes CDR1 GTSNPN and CDR2 SVGIG (reference sequence). The CDR3 extends over 15 amino acids. The junction had 9 bases not matched to a gene; V was cut back by 4 bases and J by 1 base. In DNA, the CDR3 is TGTGCCTGGACTACAGGGGCCCTGCCGAACACTGAAGCTTTCTTT. Protein product: CAWTTGALPNTEAFF.

The chain joins TRBV6-5 to TRBJ2-7; weak D call: TRBD2 (6 bases). This CDR3 is built from 14 residues. Trimming pared 6 bases from V and 4 bases from J, leaving 16 bases between. Looked up from germline, CDR1 is MNHEY and CDR2 is SVGAGI. CDR3 region: CASSPASVHYEQYF. DNA of the CDR3: TGTGCCAGCAGCCCTGCTAGCGTCCATTACGAGCAGTACTTC.

The DNA of the CDR3 is TGTGCCAGCACCGCGAGCGGGAGCCGCAATGAGCAGTTCTTC. It specifies CASTASGSRNEQFF. This chain connects TRBV9 to TRBJ2-1; 8 nucleotides line up with TRBD2. CDR3 length: 14 amino acids. CDR1 is SGDLS, CDR2 YYNGEE, per germline. J lost 6 bases, V lost 6 bases, and 8 bases had no gene match. The whole variable domain, filled in from reference TRBV9 and TRBJ2-1, reads DSGVTQTPKHLITATGQRVTLRCSPRSGDLSVYWYQQSLDQGLQFLIQYYNGEERAKGNILERFSAQQFPDLHSELNLSSLELGDSALYFCASTASGSRNEQFFGPGTRLTVL.

This chain connects TRBV27 to TRBJ1-5; 12 bases agree with TRBD1. The CDR3 sequence is 17 residues long. Germline CDR1 MNHEY, CDR2 SMNVEV (reference sequence). V was clipped by 0 bases and J by 1 base; unmatched bases: 1. This CDR3 is CASSLSGQGASNQPQHF. As DNA, the CDR3 is TGTGCCAGCAGTTTATCGGGACAGGGGGCGAGCAATCAGCCCCAGCATTTT.

The V gene is TRBV29-1, the J gene TRBJ2-5, with 8 nucleotides matching TRBD2. This CDR3 region has 16 residues. V lost 1 base to trimming and J lost 2 bases; unmatched junction nucleotides: 9. Germline CDR1 reads SQVTM; CDR2 reads ANQGSEA. The DNA for the CDR3 is TGCAGCGTTGAAGTGAGGGTAGCGGGGTATCAAGAGACCCAGTACTTC. It translates to CSVEVRVAGYQETQYF.

The rearrangement links TRBV2 to TRBJ1-1; a weak D match, TRBD1 (5 bases). This CDR3 has 14 residues. Germline values: CDR1 SNHLY, CDR2 FYNNEI. Trimming took 5 bases from V and 4 from J, leaving 14 bases between them. DNA for the CDR3: TGTGCCAGCAGTCAGGGCAGGGTATTCACTGAAGCTTTCTTT. As protein: CASSQGRVFTEAFF.

This chain joins TRBV10-3 and TRBJ2-1; tentatively, D is TRBD2 (7 bases). Germline CDR1 reads ENHRY; CDR2 reads SYGVKD. Trimming shortened V by 8 bases and J by 5 bases, and 16 bases separated the two germline ends. This CDR3 comprises 14 residues. The CDR3 nucleotides read TGTGCCATCTGTCTCGAGGGGGGGCACAATGAGCAGTTCTTC. Its translation is CAICLEGGHNEQFF.

The chain links TRBV28 to TRBJ2-7; D call uncertain. Trimming cost V 7 bases and J 3 bases, with 13 bases left between them. CDR3 length equals 13 residues. In germline, CDR1 is MDHEN, CDR2 SYDVKM. The CDR3 bases are TGTGCCAGCAACCCGGAGAACATCTACGAGCAGTACTTC. Translated: CASNPENIYEQYF.

The J gene is TRBJ1-1, the V gene TRBV10-3; 8 bases map to TRBD1. V shed 2 bases and J 0 bases; nucleotides not matched to a gene: 14. Per germline, CDR1 ENHRY and CDR2 SYGVKD. The CDR3 loop spans 19 amino acids. CDR3 sequence reads: CAISEPPQGDRRLNTEAFF. CDR3 in DNA: TGTGCCATCAGTGAGCCACCTCAGGGGGACAGGCGGCTGAACACTGAAGCTTTCTTT.

About this clone: Additional DNA sequences in this sample encode the identical CDR3. This chain links TRBV11-2 with TRBJ2-1; D remains ambiguous. This CDR3 has 15 amino acids. V was shortened by 2 bases and J by 1 base, with 9 bases between the two germline ends. Germline V CDR1 and CDR2: SGHAT, FQNNGV. CDR3: CASSLFGSSYNEQFF. The CDR3 nucleotides read TGTGCCAGCAGCTTATTCGGATCGTCCTACAATGAGCAGTTCTTC.

V gene TRBV7-6 combines with J gene TRBJ2-7, with D perhaps given as TRBD1 or TRBD2 (5 bases each). The CDR3 has 13 residues. V lost 8 bases and J lost 1, with 12 bases in between. Germline V gives CDR1 SGHVS, CDR2 FNYEAQ. CDR3 amino acids: CASSRGESYEQYF. CDR3 DNA: TGTGCCAGCTCGAGGGGCGAGTCCTACGAGCAGTACTTC.

This clone showed up just once. CDR3 region: CASSLAGTRHEQFF. CDR3 sequence (DNA): TGCGCCAGCAGCCTAGCGGGGACTAGACATGAGCAGTTCTTC. V gene TRBV10-2 combines with J gene TRBJ2-1; 9 bases fit TRBD2. The germline gives CDR1 WSHSY, CDR2 SAAADI. This CDR3 spans 14 amino acids. V trimming: 6 bases; J trimming: 8 bases; junction bases outside the gene matches: 8.

The gene calls are TRBV4-1 and TRBJ1-2, with 9 bases lining up with TRBD1. Germline values: CDR1 MGHRA, CDR2 YSYEKL. Trimming took 6 bases from V and 7 from J; bases not matched to a gene: 12. The CDR3 totals 15 residues. For the CDR3, the DNA is TGCGCCAGCAGGGCCCCCAACACAGGGGGCGGTGGCTACACCTTC. Translation: CASRAPNTGGGGYTF.

This clone was seen more than once but under ten times. The CDR3 DNA follows: TGCGCCAGCAGCCAAGCTCGCACAGGGGTTACGAACACTGAAGCTTTCTTT. It translates to CASSQARTGVTNTEAFF. The chain recombines TRBV4-3 with TRBJ1-1; 7 bases line up with TRBD1. CDR3 size: 17 residues. V trimming: 1 base; J trimming: 1 base; junction bases outside the gene matches: 9. The germline CDR1 and CDR2 sequences are LGHNA and YSLEER.

The V gene is TRBV4-1, the J gene TRBJ2-2; 13 bases agree with TRBD2. Germline assignment: CDR1 MGHRA and CDR2 YSYEKL. The CDR3 sequence is 18 residues long. V lost 0 bases to trimming and J lost 7 bases; unmatched junction nucleotides: 8. The CDR3: CASSQDLRTSGSIGELFF. In DNA, the CDR3 is TGCGCCAGCAGCCAAGATCTCAGGACTAGCGGGAGTATCGGGGAGCTGTTTTTT.

The rearrangement uses TRBV27 and TRBJ2-4; 8 positions match TRBD2. V gave up 6 bases and J gave up 4 bases; unmatched junction bases: 8. The CDR3 length is 15 residues. CDR1 is MNHEY and CDR2 is SMNVEV in the germline V gene (reference sequence). The CDR3 reads CASRTVREGKNIQYF. DNA for the CDR3: TGTGCCAGCAGGACGGTACGGGAGGGGAAAAACATTCAGTACTTC.